The rows below give T cell receptor beta chains drawn from one sample of a study of T cells in localized non-small cell lung cancer. The repertoire was sequenced with immunoSEQ multiplex PCR; TCRdb's copy has only in-frame clones and lacks some. The table records around 20,000 clones, about 91% of them present only once. The sample was peripheral blood, taken before any cancer treatment. The source is a man between 35 and 75 years old with stage I lung adenocarcinoma. Both conserved end residues are part of each CDR3. A D gene is named only where the DNA matches it firmly. Size is stated for part of the rows, as once, few or many counts, or as a class when the clone is expanded.

CDR3 protein: CASSLAGSSYEQFF
CDR3 DNA: TGCGCCAGCAGCTTGGCCGGTAGCAGCTATGAGCAGTTCTTC
D gene: -
clone size: -
J gene: TRBJ2-1
V gene: TRBV5-1

CDR3 protein: CASSLDLAGSQETQYF
CDR3 DNA: TGCGCCAGCAGCTTGGACCTAGCGGGAAGTCAAGAGACCCAGTACTTC
D gene: TRBD2
clone size: -
J gene: TRBJ2-5
V gene: TRBV5-1

CDR3 protein: CASSGTGGNTIYF
CDR3 DNA: TGTGCCAGTAGCGGGACAGGAGGAAACACCATATATTTT
D gene: TRBD1
clone size: -
J gene: TRBJ1-3
V gene: TRBV19

CDR3 protein: CASRTGALTGELFF
CDR3 DNA: TGTGCCAGTAGAACAGGGGCCTTAACCGGGGAGCTGTTTTTT
D gene: TRBD1
clone size: -
J gene: TRBJ2-2
V gene: TRBV19

CDR3 protein: CASSIPDRSGYTF
CDR3 DNA: TGTGCCAGCAGCATCCCAGACAGAAGTGGCTACACCTTC
D gene: -
clone size: -
J gene: TRBJ1-2
V gene: TRBV21-1

CDR3 protein: CASSFSGGPGNTIYF
CDR3 DNA: TGTGCCAGCAGTTTCTCCGGGGGACCTGGAAACACCATATATTTT
D gene: -
clone size: -
J gene: TRBJ1-3
V gene: TRBV28

CDR3 protein: CASTPQSLPYEQYF
CDR3 DNA: TGTGCCAGCACCCCGCAGAGCCTCCCCTACGAGCAGTACTTC
D gene: -
clone size: -
J gene: TRBJ2-7
V gene: TRBV28

CDR3 protein: CAWSSSTDTQYF
CDR3 DNA: TGTGCCTGGAGCTCTAGCACAGATACGCAGTATTTT
D gene: -
clone size: -
J gene: TRBJ2-3
V gene: TRBV30

CDR3 protein: CASSPGGTGYTEAFF
CDR3 DNA: TGCGCCAGCAGCCCGGGGGGGACAGGGTATACTGAAGCTTTCTTT
D gene: TRBD1
clone size: -
J gene: TRBJ1-1
V gene: TRBV5-1

CDR3 protein: CASSDGGTDTQYF
CDR3 DNA: TGTGCCAGCAGCGACGGGGGCACAGATACGCAGTATTTT
D gene: -
clone size: -
J gene: TRBJ2-3
V gene: TRBV7-2

CDR3 protein: CAISERRDNQPQHF
CDR3 DNA: TGTGCCATCAGTGAGAGGCGGGATAATCAGCCCCAGCATTTT
D gene: -
clone size: -
J gene: TRBJ1-5
V gene: TRBV10-3

CDR3 protein: CASREGGTKNIQYF
CDR3 DNA: TGTGCCAGCAGAGAGGGGGGGACCAAAAACATTCAGTACTTC
D gene: -
clone size: once
J gene: TRBJ2-4
V gene: TRBV6-1

CDR3 protein: CASRLWGPDSNQPQHF
CDR3 DNA: TGTGCCAGCAGGCTTTGGGGGCCAGATAGCAATCAGCCCCAGCATTTT
D gene: -
clone size: -
J gene: TRBJ1-5
V gene: TRBV6-6

CDR3 protein: CSAGQGFNEQFF
CDR3 DNA: TGCAGCGCGGGACAGGGGTTCAATGAGCAGTTCTTC
D gene: TRBD1
clone size: once
J gene: TRBJ2-1
V gene: TRBV29-1

CDR3 protein: CASSHRSSGVRTEAFF
CDR3 DNA: TGCGCCAGCAGCCATCGATCGTCAGGGGTTCGCACTGAAGCTTTCTTT
D gene: -
clone size: -
J gene: TRBJ1-1
V gene: TRBV5-1